Listed below are T cell receptor beta chains from one sample, sequenced in a study of long-term antiretroviral therapy in people with HIV. Generated by immunoSEQ multiplex PCR, the TCRdb table keeps only in-frame clones and is missing some. The data contain tens of thousands of clones, around 81% of them seen just once; the ten biggest clones take up 10% to 15%. The material was unsorted PBMCs, obtained 1.6 years after starting antiretroviral therapy. The source is a middle-aged man with HIV. Each CDR3 is given with its conserved first and last residue. Fields, in order: J gene, D gene, V gene, clone size, CDR3 DNA, CDR3 protein. A D gene is named only where the DNA matches it firmly. Not all rows give a size; the values are once, few, many and, for expanded clones, a class.

TRBJ2-7 | TRBD1 | TRBV5-6 | . | TGTGCCAGCAGCATCGGACAGGCTTGGACCTACGAGCAGTACTTC | CASSIGQAWTYEQYF
TRBJ2-7 | . | TRBV7-9 | once | TGTGCCAGCAGCTCAGGTGAATACGAGCAGTACTTC | CASSSGEYEQYF
TRBJ1-1 | . | TRBV11-3 | . | TGTGCCAGCAGCTTACTGGTTAACACTGAAGCTTTCTTT | CASSLLVNTEAFF
TRBJ2-3 | TRBD1 | TRBV6-1 | . | TGTGCCAGCAGTGAAATAAGGCCCAGCACAGGGGGCGCAGGGGATACGCAGTATTTT | CASSEIRPSTGGAGDTQYF
TRBJ2-1 | . | TRBV25-1 | . | TGTGCCACCCTGGGGCAGCCGAGCTCCTACAATGAGCAGTTCTTC | CATLGQPSSYNEQFF
TRBJ1-6 | TRBD1 | TRBV2 | once | TGTGCCAGCAGTCGACAGGGTCTGGGCTCCTATAATTCACCCCTCCACTTT | CASSRQGLGSYNSPLHF
TRBJ2-3 | TRBD2 | TRBV5-1 | . | TGCGCCAGCAGCCCTTTTAGCGGGGGCGCCACAGATACGCAGTATTTT | CASSPFSGGATDTQYF
TRBJ2-7 | . | TRBV9 | . | TGTGCCAGCAGCGTAGGGGGATCCATGGTTGCCTACGAGCAGTACTTC | CASSVGGSMVAYEQYF
TRBJ2-7 | . | TRBV6-1 | . | TGTGCCAGCAGTGAGACAGTATACGAGCAGTACTTC | CASSETVYEQYF
TRBJ1-2 | . | TRBV14 | . | TGTGCCAGCAGCCAAGATAAGTATGGCTACACCTTC | CASSQDKYGYTF
TRBJ1-1 | TRBD1 | TRBV14 | . | TGTGCCAGCAGCCAGGGACAGGGCGGCTCTGAAGCTTTCTTT | CASSQGQGGSEAFF
TRBJ2-7 | . | TRBV6-1 | few | TGTGCCAGCAGTGAATACGAGCAGTACTTC | CASSEYEQYF
TRBJ1-2 | . | TRBV4-2 | . | TGTGCCAGCAGCCAAGATTCAGGCAGCAACCTAGATGGCTACACCTTC | CASSQDSGSNLDGYTF
TRBJ2-2 | . | TRBV7-6 | . | TGTGCCAGCAGCACAGGGTCGAACACCGGGGAGCTGTTTTTT | CASSTGSNTGELFF
TRBJ2-5 | . | TRBV27 | once | TGTGCCAGCAGGATACAGGGATCCGGGGAGACCCAGTACTTC | CASRIQGSGETQYF
TRBJ1-3 | . | TRBV2 | . | TGTGCCAGCAGTGAGGGGGCGCAAGGAAACACCATATATTTT | CASSEGAQGNTIYF
TRBJ2-1 | TRBD1 | TRBV19 | . | TGTGCCAGTAGTATCCGGGACAGCCGCTACTACAATGAGCAGTTCTTC | CASSIRDSRYYNEQFF
TRBJ2-5 | . | TRBV30 | . | TGTGCCTGGAGTTGGTCGGTCCAAGAGACCCAGTACTTC | CAWSWSVQETQYF
TRBJ1-4 | TRBD1 | TRBV13 | . | TGTGCCAGCAGCTTGTGGACAGGGGCCCAGGGAAAACTGTTTTTT | CASSLWTGAQGKLFF
TRBJ1-4 | . | TRBV13 | . | TGTGCCAGCAGCTCGGGCCTGAATGAAAAACTGTTTTTT | CASSSGLNEKLFF
TRBJ2-7 | TRBD1 | TRBV19 | . | TGTGCCAGTAGTCTGGGACAGGGGTCCTACGAGCAGTACTTC | CASSLGQGSYEQYF
TRBJ1-2 | . | TRBV5-1 | . | TGCGCCAGCAGCGACAGTGGGGTAAACTATGGCTACACCTTC | CASSDSGVNYGYTF
TRBJ2-5 | . | TRBV10-3 | . | TGTGCCATCAGTGAAGTGGTACAAGAGACCCAGTACTTC | CAISEVVQETQYF
TRBJ2-7 | . | TRBV6-1 | . | TGTGCCAGCAGCGCGAGGGGCCCCGACGAGCAGTACTTC | CASSARGPDEQYF
TRBJ2-2 | . | TRBV9 | . | TGTGCCAGCAGCGTAGGAGGAGGGGCGAACACCGGGGAGCTGTTTTTT | CASSVGGGANTGELFF
TRBJ1-2 | TRBD1 | TRBV5-1 | . | TGCGCCAGCAGCTACCGGGACAGGGACGGCAGAGGCTATGGCTACACCTTC | CASSYRDRDGRGYGYTF
TRBJ2-1 | . | TRBV27 | . | TGTGCCAGCAGTTTAGTGAGCTCCTACAATGAGCAGTTCTTC | CASSLVSSYNEQFF
TRBJ2-3 | . | TRBV7-9 | . | TGTGCCAGCAGCTTCGTAGACAGAACCACAGATACGCAGTATTTT | CASSFVDRTTDTQYF
TRBJ1-1 | . | TRBV7-9 | . | TGTGCCAGCAGCTTAGGAAGGGGCTACATGAACACTGAAGCTTTCTTT | CASSLGRGYMNTEAFF
TRBJ2-7 | . | TRBV7-2 | once | TGTGCCAGCAGCTTCGGGCAGGGTTCCTACGAGCAGTACTTC | CASSFGQGSYEQYF
TRBJ2-7 | . | TRBV5-4 | . | TGTGCCAGCAGCCCAAAGGGGGGGAGTAGCTCCTACGAGCAGTACTTC | CASSPKGGSSSYEQYF
TRBJ2-7 | TRBD1 | TRBV9 | . | TGTGCCAGCAGCGGGGGGACAGCTCTAAAGCAGTACTTC | CASSGGTALKQYF
TRBJ2-5 | TRBD2 | TRBV6-6 | few | TGTGCCAGTCGCGCGGGGGTAGGCGACGAGACCCAGTACTTC | CASRAGVGDETQYF
TRBJ2-1 | TRBD2 | TRBV6-1 | . | TGTGCCAGCAGTGAAGTCCTAGCGGGAGGGCCGGCGAATGAGCAGTTCTTC | CASSEVLAGGPANEQFF
TRBJ2-3 | . | TRBV27 | . | TGTGCCAGCAGTTTATCACAGGGTATGACAGATACGCAGTATTTT | CASSLSQGMTDTQYF
TRBJ2-1 | TRBD1 | TRBV28 | once | TGTGCCAGCAGTTTACCTGACAGGGGGCTATACAATGAGCAGTTCTTC | CASSLPDRGLYNEQFF
TRBJ2-7 | . | TRBV2 | . | TGTGCCAGCAGTGAACAGGGGTACTTGGGCGAGCAGTACTTC | CASSEQGYLGEQYF